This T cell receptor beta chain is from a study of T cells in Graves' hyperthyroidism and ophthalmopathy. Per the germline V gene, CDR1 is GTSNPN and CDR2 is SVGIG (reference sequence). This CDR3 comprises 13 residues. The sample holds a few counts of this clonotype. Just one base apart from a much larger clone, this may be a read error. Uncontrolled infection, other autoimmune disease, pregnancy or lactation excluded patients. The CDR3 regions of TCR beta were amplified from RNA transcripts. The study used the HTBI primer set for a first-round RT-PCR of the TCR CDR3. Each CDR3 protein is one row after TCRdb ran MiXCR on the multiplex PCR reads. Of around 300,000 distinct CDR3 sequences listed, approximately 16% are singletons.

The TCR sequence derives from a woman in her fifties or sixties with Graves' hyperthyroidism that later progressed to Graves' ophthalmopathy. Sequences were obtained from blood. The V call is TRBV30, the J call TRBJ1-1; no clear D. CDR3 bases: TGTGCCTGGAGCATTCTGATGAACGCTGAAGCTTTCTTT. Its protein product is CAWSILMNAEAFF.